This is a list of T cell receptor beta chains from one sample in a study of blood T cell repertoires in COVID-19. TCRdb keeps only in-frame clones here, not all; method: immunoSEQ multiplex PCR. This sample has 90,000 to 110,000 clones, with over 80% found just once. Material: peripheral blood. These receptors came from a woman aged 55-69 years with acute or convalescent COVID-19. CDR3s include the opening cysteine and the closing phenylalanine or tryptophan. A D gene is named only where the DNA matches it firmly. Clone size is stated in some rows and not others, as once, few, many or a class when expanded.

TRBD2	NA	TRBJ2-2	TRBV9	CASSAPSGGLHGELFF	TGTGCCAGCAGCGCACCTAGCGGGGGCCTGCACGGGGAGCTGTTTTTT
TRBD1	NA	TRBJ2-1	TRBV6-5	CASRPGTGWGNEQFF	TGTGCCAGCAGGCCCGGGACAGGGTGGGGCAATGAGCAGTTCTTC
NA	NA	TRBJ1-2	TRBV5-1	CASSLARENEVGRYGYTF	TGCGCCAGCAGCTTGGCGAGGGAAAATGAGGTCGGTCGCTATGGCTACACCTTC
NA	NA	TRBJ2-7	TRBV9	CASSVTQGPAGEQYF	TGTGCCAGCAGCGTAACACAGGGCCCGGCGGGCGAGCAGTACTTC
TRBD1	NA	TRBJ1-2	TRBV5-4	CASSLPGQGAYGYTF	TGTGCCAGCAGCTTACCGGGACAGGGGGCATATGGCTACACCTTC
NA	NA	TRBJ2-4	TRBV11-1	CASSLEAGAIQYF	TGTGCCAGCAGCTTAGAAGCAGGGGCGATTCAGTACTTC
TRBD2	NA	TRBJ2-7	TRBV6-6	CASSLRGGQEQYF	TGTGCCAGCAGCCTCCGCGGGGGGCAAGAGCAGTACTTC
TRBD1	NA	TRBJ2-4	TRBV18	CASSPGQGTNIQYF	TGTGCCAGCTCGCCGGGACAGGGGACAAACATTCAGTACTTC
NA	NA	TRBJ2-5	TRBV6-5	CASTEGHPQETQYF	TGTGCCAGCACAGAGGGACATCCCCAAGAGACCCAGTACTTC
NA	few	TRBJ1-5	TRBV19	CASRPSISNQPQHF	TGTGCCAGTAGGCCCAGTATTAGCAATCAGCCCCAGCATTTT
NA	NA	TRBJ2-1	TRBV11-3	CASSLSGLSYNEQFF	TGTGCCAGCAGCTTATCAGGACTCTCCTACAATGAGCAGTTCTTC
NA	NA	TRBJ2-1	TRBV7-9	CASTPRYQGSESYNEQFF	TGTGCCTCCACCCCGAGGTACCAGGGGAGTGAATCCTACAATGAGCAGTTCTTC
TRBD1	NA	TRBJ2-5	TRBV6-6	CASGGTGGETQYF	TGTGCCAGCGGGGGGACAGGAGGAGAGACCCAGTACTTC
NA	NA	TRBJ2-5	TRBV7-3	CASSPDFQETQYF	TGTGCCAGCAGCCCGGACTTTCAAGAGACCCAGTACTTC
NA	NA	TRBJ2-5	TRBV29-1	CSVDPWQETQYF	TGCAGCGTTGATCCGTGGCAGGAGACCCAGTACTTC
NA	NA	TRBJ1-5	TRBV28	CASSEPTGPQHF	TGTGCCAGCAGCGAACCGACAGGCCCCCAGCATTTT
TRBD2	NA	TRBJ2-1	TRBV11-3	CASSFSGSFGNEQFF	TGTGCCAGCAGCTTTAGCGGGAGCTTTGGGAATGAGCAGTTCTTC
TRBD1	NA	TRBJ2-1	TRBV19	CASSMAAGTGEEFF	TGTGCCAGTAGTATGGCCGCGGGGACAGGGGAGGAGTTCTTC
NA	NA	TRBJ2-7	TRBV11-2	CASSLQGHRLDEQYF	TGTGCCAGCAGCTTACAAGGACACCGCCTTGACGAGCAGTACTTC
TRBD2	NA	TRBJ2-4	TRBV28	CASSSWTSGEKAKNIQYF	TGTGCCAGCAGTTCGTGGACTAGCGGGGAGAAGGCCAAAAACATTCAGTACTTC
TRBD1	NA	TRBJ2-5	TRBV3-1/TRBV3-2	CASSQAGTGAGETQYF	TGTGCCAGCAGCCAAGCAGGGACAGGGGCCGGAGAGACCCAGTACTTC
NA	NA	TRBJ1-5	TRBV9	CASSSQGRGQPQHF	TGTGCCAGCAGCTCGCAGGGCCGGGGGCAGCCCCAGCATTTT
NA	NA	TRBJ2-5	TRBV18	CASSPRWGGQETQYF	TGTGCCAGCTCACCACGTTGGGGGGGCCAGGAGACCCAGTACTTC
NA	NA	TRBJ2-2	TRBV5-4	CASSTTGGSTGELFF	TGTGCCAGCAGCACAACCGGGGGAAGCACCGGGGAGCTGTTTTTT
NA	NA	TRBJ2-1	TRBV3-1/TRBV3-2	CASSQGVDPDNEQFF	TGTGCCAGCAGCCAAGGCGTCGATCCGGACAATGAGCAGTTCTTC
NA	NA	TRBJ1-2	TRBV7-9	CAIDPIGQGWGYTF	TGTGCCATCGACCCTATAGGGCAGGGATGGGGCTACACCTTC
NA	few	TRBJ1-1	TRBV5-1	CASSITGRAGTEAFF	TGCGCCAGCAGCATTACAGGGAGGGCGGGCACTGAAGCTTTCTTT